Each of the 17 T cell receptor beta chains below was sequenced from the same sample in a study of neurological immune-mediated disorders. TCRdb analysed the 5' RACE reads with MiXCR anew, one entry per CDR3 protein. The sample shows 30,000 or so distinct CDR3 sequences, roughly 12% of them seen only once. The source material was PBMCs. The receptors come from a man aged 60 to 75 in good health.

This clonotype was counted many times. This chain uses TRBV7-9 with TRBJ2-3; 7 bases line up with TRBD1. V lost 5 bases to trimming and J lost 2 bases; unmatched junction nucleotides: 13. This CDR3 comprises 17 residues. Germline values: CDR1 SEHNR, CDR2 FQNEAQ (reference sequence). The CDR3 loop is CASSTVRGRRITDTQYF. The CDR3 DNA is TGTGCCAGCAGCACCGTGAGGGGGCGCAGAATCACAGATACGCAGTATTTT. The full variable domain, rest sourced from reference TRBV7-9 and TRBJ2-3, is DTGVSQNPRHKITKRGQNVTFRCDPISEHNRLYWYRQTLGQGPEFLTYFQNEAQLEKSRLLSDRFSAERPKGSFSTLEIQRTEQGDSAMYLCASSTVRGRRITDTQYFGPGTRLTVL.

Many counts were recorded for this clonotype. This rearrangement joins TRBV20-1 to TRBJ2-7; D is undetermined. V was trimmed by 5 bases and J by 0 bases, leaving 11 bases between them. The CDR3 is 13 residues long. The V gene's germline CDR1 is DFQATT and CDR2 SNEGSKA (reference sequence). This chain's CDR3 is CSAPRPASYEQYF. Here the CDR3 DNA reads TGCAGTGCTCCTAGGCCGGCCTCCTACGAGCAGTACTTC.

At least ten counts were recorded for this clonotype. The chain has TRBV5-1 and TRBJ2-1, with 16 bases identical to TRBD2. The V and J ends lost 4 bases and 7 bases, in that order; junction bases with no gene match: 8. The CDR3 is 17 residues long. Germline V gene sequence: CDR1 SGHRS, CDR2 YFSETQ. Written as DNA, the CDR3 is TGCGCCAGCAGCAATATACCGGGACTAGCGGGAGGGAATGAGCAGTTCTTC. It is translated as CASSNIPGLAGGNEQFF. Based on the CDR3 plus reference TRBV5-1 and TRBJ2-1, the full variable domain is KAGVTQTPRYLIKTRGQQVTLSCSPISGHRSVSWYQQTPGQGLQFLFEYFSETQRNKGNFPGRFSGRQFSNSRSEMNVSTLELGDSALYLCASSNIPGLAGGNEQFFGPGTRLTVL.

The table lists this clonotype with many counts. This chain uses TRBV20-1 with TRBJ1-1; tentatively, D is TRBD1 (6 bases). Germline-derived CDR1 and CDR2 are DFQATT and SNEGSKA (reference sequence). CDR3 length: 12 residues. Trimming took off 6 bases at V and 6 bases at J, with 14 bases between the two ends. CDR3: CSAISQGPEAFF. The DNA for the CDR3 is TGCAGTGCGATATCACAGGGCCCTGAAGCTTTCTTT.

This clonotype occurred many times. The gene calls are TRBV20-1 and TRBJ2-7, with D possibly being TRBD1 (6 bases). CDR1 is DFQATT, CDR2 SNEGSKA, per germline (reference sequence). The CDR3 has 11 amino acids. V was trimmed by 7 bases and J by 2 bases, leaving 9 bases between them. The CDR3 nucleotides are TGCAGTGGCCGGGACACCTACGAGCAGTACTTC. Protein product: CSGRDTYEQYF.

The chain carries TRBV6-1 and TRBJ1-1, with D possibly TRBD1 on 5 matching bases. The CDR3 has 11 amino acids. The V gene's germline CDR1 is MNHNS and CDR2 SASEGT. The CDR3 region is CNTRRDGEAFF. In nucleotides, the CDR3 is TGTAACACACGTCGGGACGGTGAAGCTTTCTTT.

This clonotype was seen ten or more times. The rearrangement uses TRBV12-3 or TRBV12-4 and TRBJ2-6; no clear D. The CDR3 extends over 15 amino acids. V was pared by 3 bases and J by 3 bases, with 9 bases between. The CDR3 sequence is CASSFGLFGANVLTF. The CDR3 DNA reads as TGTGCCAGCAGTTTCGGTCTCTTTGGGGCCAACGTCCTGACTTTC.

This clonotype showed up many times. The chain is built from TRBV20-1 and TRBJ1-6; no clear D gene. Germline V gene sequence: CDR1 DFQATT, CDR2 SNEGSKA (reference sequence). Trimming removed 3 bases at V and 6 bases at J, with 12 bases between. The length of the CDR3 is 14 residues. In DNA, the CDR3 is TGCAGTGCTAGTTGGCAGCCCACTAATTCACCCCTCCACTTT. Protein: CSASWQPTNSPLHF.

This chain links TRBV12-3 or TRBV12-4 with TRBJ2-7; the D gene is possibly TRBD1 (5 bases). V was trimmed by 6 bases and J by 7 bases, leaving 22 bases between them. CDR3 length equals 15 residues. CDR3 region: CASSNISTGTLEQYF. CDR3 DNA: TGTGCCAGCAGCAATATTTCTACAGGTACGTTGGAGCAGTACTTC.

This clonotype was observed at least ten times. The CDR3 DNA reads TGTGCCACCGAATTGACTGGACTAGCGGGAGAGTACAATGAGCAGTTCTTC. Translated: CATELTGLAGEYNEQFF. The chain joins TRBV15 to TRBJ2-1; TRBD2 matches at 13 bases. CDR3 length equals 17 residues. V lost 8 bases and J lost 4; bases outside the gene matches: 11. Germline V gene lookup returns CDR1 LNHNV and CDR2 YYDKDF (reference sequence).

This clonotype occurred many times. The chain uses TRBV20-1 and TRBJ2-2; D unresolved. Germline V gene data show CDR1 as DFQATT and CDR2 as SNEGSKA (reference sequence). This CDR3 spans 12 amino acids. The V end was cut by 7 bases, the J end by 4 bases, with 10 bases between. CDR3 protein: CSVPITTGELFF. CDR3 coding DNA: TGCAGTGTACCGATCACCACCGGGGAGCTGTTTTTT.

This chain links TRBV7-2 with TRBJ2-3; D remains unclear. The CDR3 consists of 15 residues. CDR1 is SGHTA, CDR2 FQGNSA, per germline. Trimming took 3 bases from V and 5 from J, leaving 15 bases between them. CDR3 loop: CASSFPGLAGDTQYF. CDR3 nucleotide sequence: TGTGCCAGCAGCTTCCCTGGGTTAGCCGGAGATACGCAGTATTTT.

By sample share, this clonotype is medium-sized. The rearrangement joins TRBV7-9 to TRBJ2-1, with D possibly called TRBD1 or TRBD2 (5 bases each). CDR3 size: 13 residues. Germline V lookup: CDR1 SEHNR, CDR2 FQNEAQ (reference sequence). With 7 bases removed from V and 8 bases from J, the gap between germline ends came to 15 bases. CDR3 DNA: TGTGCCAGCAACCCCGGGACCCACGATGAGCAGTTCTTC. Translation: CASNPGTHDEQFF.

This clonotype was picked up many times. The chain is built from TRBV28 and TRBJ2-7; 11 bases are a match to TRBD2. J lost 2 bases, V lost 6 bases, and 6 bases had no gene match. This CDR3 has 15 amino acids. Germline V gene data show CDR1 as MDHEN and CDR2 as SYDVKM. CDR3 sequence: CASSAPGLAAYEQYF. The DNA of the CDR3 is TGTGCCAGCAGCGCGCCGGGACTAGCGGCCTACGAGCAGTACTTC.

This clonotype is medium-sized (0.01 to 0.1%) within its sample. The chain joins TRBV10-3 to TRBJ1-6; D is uncertain. Germline CDR1 ENHRY, CDR2 SYGVKD. Trimming stripped 6 bases from V and 0 bases from J, with 3 bases between. This CDR3 contains 13 residues. CDR3 protein: CAIRSSYNSPLHF. CDR3 nucleotides: TGTGCCATCAGGAGCTCCTATAATTCACCCCTCCACTTT.

This clonotype was observed at least ten times. V gene TRBV5-1 combines with J gene TRBJ2-3; D is perhaps TRBD1 (5 bases). The CDR3 covers 15 residues. Germline CDR1 and CDR2: SGHRS and YFSETQ. With 7 bases removed from V and 2 bases from J, the gap between germline ends came to 17 bases. The DNA for the CDR3 is TGCGCCAGCGCCCCTCGTGGGGCACACACAGATACGCAGTATTTT. This encodes CASAPRGAHTDTQYF.

This clonotype was seen a few times. This chain connects TRBV30 to TRBJ2-1; D is undetermined. The V gene lost 2 bases and the J gene lost 5 bases, with 4 bases spanning the gap. Germline V gene data show CDR1 as GTSNPN and CDR2 as SVGIG (reference sequence). The CDR3 totals 11 residues. The CDR3 reads CAWSQNNEQFF. DNA of the CDR3: TGTGCCTGGAGTCAAAACAATGAGCAGTTCTTC.